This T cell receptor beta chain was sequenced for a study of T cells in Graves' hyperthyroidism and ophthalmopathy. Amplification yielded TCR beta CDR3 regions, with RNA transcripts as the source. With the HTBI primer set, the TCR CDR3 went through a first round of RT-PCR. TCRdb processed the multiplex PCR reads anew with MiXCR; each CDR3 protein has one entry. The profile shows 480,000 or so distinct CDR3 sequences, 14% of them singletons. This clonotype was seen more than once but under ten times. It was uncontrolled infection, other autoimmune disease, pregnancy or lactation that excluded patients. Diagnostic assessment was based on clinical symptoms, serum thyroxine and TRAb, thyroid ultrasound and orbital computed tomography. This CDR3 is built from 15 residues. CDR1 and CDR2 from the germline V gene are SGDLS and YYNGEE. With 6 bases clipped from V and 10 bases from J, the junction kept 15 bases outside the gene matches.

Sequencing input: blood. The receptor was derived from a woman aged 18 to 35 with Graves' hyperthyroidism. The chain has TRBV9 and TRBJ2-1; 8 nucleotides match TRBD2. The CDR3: CASTPSGTRGNEQFF. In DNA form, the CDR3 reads TGTGCCAGCACCCCCTCCGGGACTAGGGGTAACGAGCAGTTCTTC.